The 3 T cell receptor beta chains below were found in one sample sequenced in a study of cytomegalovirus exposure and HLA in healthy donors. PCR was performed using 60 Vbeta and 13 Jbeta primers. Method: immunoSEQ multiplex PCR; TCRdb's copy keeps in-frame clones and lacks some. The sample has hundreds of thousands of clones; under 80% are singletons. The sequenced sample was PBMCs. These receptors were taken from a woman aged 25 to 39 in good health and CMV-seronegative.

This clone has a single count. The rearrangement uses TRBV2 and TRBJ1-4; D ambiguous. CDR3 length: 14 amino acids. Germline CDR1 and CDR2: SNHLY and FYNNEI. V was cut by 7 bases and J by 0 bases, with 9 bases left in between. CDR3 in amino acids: CASNRLATNEKLFF. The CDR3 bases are TGTGCCAGCAACCGGCTAGCAACTAATGAAAAACTGTTTTTT. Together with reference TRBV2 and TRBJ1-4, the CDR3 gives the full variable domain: EPEVTQTPSHQVTQMGQEVILRCVPISNHLYFYWYRQILGQKVEFLVSFYNNEISEKSEIFDDQFSVERPDGSNFTLKIRSTKLEDSAMYFCASNRLATNEKLFFGSGTQLSVL.

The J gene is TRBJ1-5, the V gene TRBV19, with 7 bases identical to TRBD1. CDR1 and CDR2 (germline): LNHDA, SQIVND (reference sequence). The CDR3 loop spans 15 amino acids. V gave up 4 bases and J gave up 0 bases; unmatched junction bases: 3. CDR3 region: CASSSGTDSNQPQHF. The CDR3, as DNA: TGTGCCAGTAGTAGTGGGACAGATAGCAATCAGCCCCAGCATTTT. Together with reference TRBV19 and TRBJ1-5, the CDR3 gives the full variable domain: DGGITQSPKYLFRKEGQNVTLSCEQNLNHDAMYWYRQDPGQGLRLIYYSQIVNDFQKGDIAEGYSVSREKKESFPLTVTSAQKNPTAFYLCASSSGTDSNQPQHFGDGTRLSIL.

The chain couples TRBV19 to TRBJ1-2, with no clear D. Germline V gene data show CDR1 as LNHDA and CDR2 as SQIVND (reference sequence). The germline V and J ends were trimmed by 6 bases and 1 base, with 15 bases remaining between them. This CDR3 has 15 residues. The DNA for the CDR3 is TGTGCCAGTAGCAAGAGGGCCCGGGGTAACTATGGCTACACCTTC. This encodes CASSKRARGNYGYTF.